A single sample gave rise to the 32 T cell receptor beta chains below, sequenced in a study of breast tumors, draining lymph nodes, adjacent tissues (TCRdb year 2016). Libraries were built with multiplex PCR. Sequencing took place on an Illumina HiSeq 2000. Clones were called with MiXCR by TCRdb after fastp trimmed the public reads at Q25, and only in-frame beta chains were retained. CDR3 protein duplicates are merged, each entry listing the most common genes and DNA. The sample table records tens of thousands of distinct CDR3 sequences; about 63% of these occur just once. Of the sample, 18% falls within the top ten clones. The sequenced sample was breast tumor tissue. The receptors originated from a female donor with breast cancer. Some clones in this sample may be carry-over from other donors' samples.

The chain recombines TRBV13 with TRBJ1-1; TRBD1 matches at 10 bases. V shed 2 bases and J 5 bases; nucleotides not matched to a gene: 5. The CDR3 extends over 15 amino acids. Germline V gene data show CDR1 as PRHDT and CDR2 as FYEKMQ (reference sequence). This CDR3 reads CASSLYGTGVTEAFF. The CDR3 bases are TGTGCCAGCAGCTTATATGGGACAGGGGTTACTGAAGCTTTCTTT.

This rearrangement joins TRBV20-1 to TRBJ1-6; the match to TRBD1 covers 10 bases. Per the germline V gene, CDR1 is DFQATT and CDR2 is SNEGSKA (reference sequence). The CDR3 length is 13 residues. The junction had 0 bases not matched to a gene; V was cut back by 1 base and J by 9 bases. The CDR3 DNA reads TGCAGTGCTAGAGGGGACAGGGGTTCACCCCTCCACTTT. This encodes CSARGDRGSPLHF.

Points on this clonotype: Mismatch with germline at one junction end may stem from a read error. The J gene is TRBJ2-5, the V gene TRBV2; 14 bases line up with TRBD2. The CDR3 loop spans 16 amino acids. CDR1 is SNHLY and CDR2 is FYNNEI in the germline V gene. The CDR3 is CASSWTSGRLNEPLFF. CDR3 DNA sequence: TGTGCCAGCAGTTGGACTAGCGGGAGGCTCAATGAGCCCCTGTTCTTC.

This clonotype was counted many times. The chain joins TRBV3-1 to TRBJ2-7; TRBD2 is a possible D gene (5 bases). The CDR3 covers 15 residues. CDR1 is LGHDT, CDR2 YNNKEL, per germline (reference sequence). Trimming removed 2 bases from V and 1 base from J, with 12 bases in between. The CDR3 spells CASSQSFGVSYEQYF. Written as DNA, the CDR3 is TGTGCCAGCAGCCAAAGCTTCGGGGTTTCCTACGAGCAGTACTTC.

The chain employs TRBV7-9 and TRBJ1-4; the D gene is possibly TRBD1 (5 bases). Deletions cut 7 bases from V and 1 base from J, with 10 bases between. The length of the CDR3 is 14 residues. Germline V gives CDR1 SEHNR, CDR2 FQNEAQ (reference sequence). The CDR3 is CASNPGRTNEKLFF. CDR3 nucleotide sequence: TGTGCCAGCAACCCGGGGCGAACTAATGAAAAACTGTTTTTT.

This clonotype has ten or more counts. The chain joins TRBV20-1 to TRBJ1-5; a weak D match, TRBD1 (5 bases). The ends were cut back, 6 bases at V and 6 bases at J, with 15 bases in the middle. This CDR3 comprises 13 residues. Germline V lookup: CDR1 DFQATT, CDR2 SNEGSKA (reference sequence). CDR3 amino acids: CSAPGRGGQPQHF. CDR3 coding DNA: TGCAGTGCCCCCGGGCGCGGGGGTCAGCCCCAGCATTTT.

V gene TRBV4-1 combines with J gene TRBJ2-7, with D tentatively TRBD2 (5 bases). V was shortened by 1 base and J by 0 bases, with 16 bases between the two germline ends. The CDR3 loop spans 17 amino acids. In germline, CDR1 is MGHRA, CDR2 YSYEKL. CDR3 sequence reads: CASSQGPSGAISYEQYF. CDR3 bases: TGCGCCAGCAGCCAAGGGCCGAGCGGAGCTATCTCCTACGAGCAGTACTTC.

This clonotype was seen at least ten times. The CDR3 DNA follows: TGTGCTAGTGGTTTGGAGGGGTTAGGCACTGAAGCTTTCTTT. It translates to CASGLEGLGTEAFF. The rearrangement uses TRBV12-5 and TRBJ1-1, with D maybe TRBD1 (5 bases). Germline-derived CDR1 and CDR2 are LGHNT and FRNRAP. There are 14 residues in the CDR3. V lost 1 base to trimming and J lost 4 bases, with 10 bases between them.

This clonotype occurred many times. The rearrangement joins TRBV20-1 to TRBJ1-2; D is uncertain. Germline assignment: CDR1 DFQATT and CDR2 SNEGSKA (reference sequence). The CDR3 contains 15 residues. The V gene lost 3 bases and the J gene lost 8 bases, with 22 bases spanning the gap. In nucleotides, the CDR3 is TGCAGTGCTAGGGTCGTTGGAGGCACGAAGTGGGGCTACACCTTC. Protein product: CSARVVGGTKWGYTF.

This chain uses TRBV5-1 with TRBJ2-7, with TRBD1 identical over 9 bases. The J call may be mistaken, given a closer DNA end match to TRBJ2-5. CDR3 length: 15 residues. The germline V gene has CDR1 SGHRS and CDR2 YFSETQ. The CDR3 region has the DNA TGCGCCAGTACGACAGGGGGGTGGGGACAAGAGACCCAGTACTTC. This codes for CASTTGGWGQETQYF.

On this clonotype itself: This may be a read error, as it is one base from a much larger clone. The CDR3 sequence: CSASPPGTSPTEAFF. The DNA for the CDR3 is TGCAGTGCTAGTCCACCAGGCACCTCGCCCACTGAAGCTTTCTTT. V usage is TRBV20-1 and J usage is TRBJ1-1; unclear D gene. This CDR3 is built from 15 residues. The germline V and J ends were trimmed by 3 bases and 4 bases, with 18 bases remaining between them. The germline gives CDR1 DFQATT, CDR2 SNEGSKA (reference sequence).

This clonotype showed up just a few times. The genes are TRBV7-9 and TRBJ2-7, with 7 positions matching TRBD1. Trimming at V came to 5 bases and at J to 2 bases, leaving 6 bases not matched to a gene. The CDR3 contains 14 residues. The germline CDR1 and CDR2 sequences are SEHNR and FQNEAQ (reference sequence). The CDR3 loop is CASSGTATTYEQYF. The DNA for the CDR3 is TGTGCCAGCAGCGGGACAGCCACTACCTACGAGCAGTACTTC.

This clonotype was counted a single time. The rearrangement uses TRBV20-1 and TRBJ2-1; 12 bases align to TRBD2. The trim removed 5 bases at V and 8 bases at J, leaving 4 bases unmatched. CDR3 length: 13 residues. Germline V gives CDR1 DFQATT, CDR2 SNEGSKA (reference sequence). The CDR3 loop reads CSAAGTSGYEQFF. CDR3 sequence (DNA): TGCAGTGCTGCCGGGACTAGCGGGTATGAGCAGTTCTTC.

V gene TRBV11-2 combines with J gene TRBJ2-1; 11 nucleotides align to TRBD2. This CDR3 has 18 amino acids. The V segment lost 2 bases and the J segment 1 base; nucleotides outside the gene matches: 7. Germline-derived CDR1 and CDR2 are SGHAT and FQNNGV. CDR3 nucleotide sequence: TGTGCCAGCAGCTTACGTCTAGCGGGAGGCTTGTCCTACAATGAGCAGTTCTTC. Protein: CASSLRLAGGLSYNEQFF. The full variable domain, with the rest looked up from reference TRBV11-2 and TRBJ2-1, is EAGVAQSPRYKIIEKRQSVAFWCNPISGHATLYWYQQILGQGPKLLIQFQNNGVVDDSQLPKDRFSAERLKGVDSTLKIQPAKLEDSAVYLCASSLRLAGGLSYNEQFFGPGTRLTVL.

J is TRBJ2-5 and V is TRBV19, with 9 nucleotides matching TRBD2. The CDR3 is made up of 15 amino acids. CDR1 LNHDA and CDR2 SQIVND come from the germline V gene (reference sequence). V shed 7 bases and J 1 base; nucleotides not matched to a gene: 7. The CDR3 reads CASTIAGGSQETQYF. The DNA of the CDR3 is TGTGCCAGTACCATCGCGGGAGGGTCCCAAGAGACCCAGTACTTC.

The rearrangement joins TRBV20-1 to TRBJ2-3, with 9 bases that match TRBD1. With V trimmed by 0 bases and J by 13 bases, 8 bases remained unmatched. This CDR3 region has 13 residues. Germline values: CDR1 DFQATT, CDR2 SNEGSKA (reference sequence). The CDR3 DNA reads as TGCAGTGCTAGAGATCAGGGGACAGGGAGGGAGTATTTT. Its translation is CSARDQGTGREYF.

This clonotype was observed a single time. The V call is TRBV6-5, the J call TRBJ1-2, with TRBD1 as a possible D gene (5 bases). The germline V gene has CDR1 MNHEY and CDR2 SVGAGI. This CDR3 contains 15 residues. V gave up 0 bases and J gave up 8 bases, with 16 bases separating them. Written as DNA, the CDR3 is TGTGCCAGCAGTTACTCGGAGACAGACCTCAACGGCTACACCTTC. It is translated as CASSYSETDLNGYTF.

Many counts were recorded for this clonotype. An end of the junction differs from the germline gene, which may be a read error. This sequence joins TRBV6-5 and TRBJ2-1, with 8 nucleotides matching TRBD2. The germline V gene encodes CDR1 MNHEY and CDR2 SVGAGI. This CDR3 spans 16 amino acids. The CDR3 loop is CASSHSSGGAYNEQFF. CDR3 bases: TGTGCCAGCAGTCACTCGAGCGGGGGTGCTTACAATGAGCAGTTCTTC.

This clonotype was counted a single time. This chain connects TRBV12-3 or TRBV12-4 to TRBJ1-5; no definite D call. V was pared by 4 bases and J by 5 bases, with 9 bases between. The CDR3 spans 13 residues. CDR3 loop: CASSWSGDQPQHF. The CDR3 bases are TGTGCCAGCAGTTGGTCCGGGGATCAGCCCCAGCATTTT.

The V call is TRBV20-1, the J call TRBJ2-1; 7 nucleotides align to TRBD2. The germline gives CDR1 DFQATT, CDR2 SNEGSKA (reference sequence). V shed 6 bases and J 4 bases; nucleotides not matched to a gene: 15. CDR3 length equals 16 residues. CDR3 loop: CSALEAGVGRYNEQFF. Written as DNA, the CDR3 is TGCAGTGCGCTAGAGGCTGGTGTCGGGAGGTACAATGAGCAGTTCTTC.

This clonotype is medium-sized by share. The chain couples TRBV6-5 to TRBJ1-2; D may be TRBD1 (5 bases). The CDR3 extends over 15 amino acids. Trimming took 4 bases from V and 4 from J, leaving 16 bases between them. Germline V gene lookup returns CDR1 MNHEY and CDR2 SVGAGI. The CDR3 sequence: CASSLTGSLIYGYTF. The CDR3 region has the DNA TGTGCCAGCAGTTTAACAGGATCCCTCATCTATGGCTACACCTTC.

This clonotype was detected a few times. The rearrangement joins TRBV7-9 to TRBJ1-2, with D hard to call. The CDR3 is made up of 12 amino acids. The germline V gene encodes CDR1 SEHNR and CDR2 FQNEAQ (reference sequence). The V gene lost 4 bases and the J gene lost 7 bases, with 10 bases spanning the gap. CDR3 amino acids: CASSSREGGYTF. In DNA form, the CDR3 reads TGTGCCAGCAGCTCCCGTGAAGGTGGCTACACCTTC.

V usage is TRBV7-2 and J usage is TRBJ2-7; tentative D call: TRBD1 (5 bases). Per germline, CDR1 SGHTA and CDR2 FQGNSA. The V gene lost 1 base and the J gene lost 6 bases, with 10 bases spanning the gap. The CDR3 is 13 residues long. The DNA for the CDR3 is TGTGCCAGCAGCTTAGATTGGGGCGGCGAGCAGTACTTC. Translated: CASSLDWGGEQYF.

There are many counts of this clonotype. The chain recombines TRBV6-5 with TRBJ2-6; D gene unclear. The CDR3 totals 17 residues. V was trimmed by 7 bases and J by 4 bases, leaving 20 bases between them. CDR1 and CDR2 (germline): MNHEY, SVGAGI. The CDR3 coding sequence is TGTGCCAGCACTCCCCGAGGCACGACGTCCGGGGCCAACGTCCTGACTTTC. Translated, it gives CASTPRGTTSGANVLTF.

The chain carries TRBV7-3 and TRBJ2-6; no firm D call. The CDR3 runs to 15 residues. The ends were cut back, 5 bases at V and 0 bases at J, with 8 bases in the middle. From germline, CDR1 is SGHTA and CDR2 FQGTGA. The CDR3 loop is CASSPRFSGANVLTF. CDR3 nucleotides: TGTGCCAGCAGCCCCCGGTTCTCTGGGGCCAACGTCCTGACTTTC.

The rearrangement uses TRBV12-5 and TRBJ1-5; unclear D gene. The V end was cut by 8 bases, the J end by 4 bases, with 9 bases between. This CDR3 contains 12 residues. Looked up from germline, CDR1 is LGHNT and CDR2 is FRNRAP. The CDR3 coding sequence is TGTGCTAGTCGTGAGGGTAATCAGCCCCAGCATTTT. Amino acid sequence: CASREGNQPQHF.

This chain connects TRBV29-1 to TRBJ2-7; 7 nucleotides align to TRBD1. CDR3 length: 14 amino acids. V shed 6 bases, J shed 3 bases, and the junction held 11 bases outside the gene matches. CDR1 is SQVTM and CDR2 is ANQGSEA in the germline V gene. In nucleotides, the CDR3 is TGCAGCGTCGCACGACAGGGCCGCTTCTACGAGCAGTACTTC. This gives the protein CSVARQGRFYEQYF.

The chain uses TRBV6-1 and TRBJ2-1; 8 bases match TRBD2. Germline V CDR1 and CDR2: MNHNS, SASEGT. V trimming: 4 bases; J trimming: 7 bases; junction bases outside the gene matches: 6. The CDR3 has 14 residues. The CDR3: CASSATSERNEQFF. CDR3 sequence (DNA): TGTGCCAGCAGTGCGACTAGCGAGAGGAATGAGCAGTTCTTC.

As for this clonotype: An end of the junction differs from the germline gene, which may be a read error. The rearrangement joins TRBV19 to TRBJ1-4; D unclear. CDR3 size: 14 residues. Germline-derived CDR1 and CDR2 are LNHDA and SQIVND (reference sequence). Here the CDR3 reads CASSIVIGNEKLLF. Here the CDR3 DNA reads TGTGCCAGTAGTATAGTGATCGGTAATGAAAAACTGCTTTTT.

This clonotype was seen a single time. A junction end diverges from the germline sequence, so it may reflect a read error. The chain has TRBV5-1 and TRBJ1-6; 7 positions agree with TRBD1. CDR1 and CDR2 (germline): SGHRS, YFSETQ. The CDR3 length is 16 residues. The CDR3 DNA follows: TGTGCCAGCAGCCAAGACAGGGCTGGAAATAATTCACCCCTCCACTTT. As protein: CASSQDRAGNNSPLHF.

J is TRBJ2-2 and V is TRBV29-1; TRBD2 matches at 11 bases. The CDR3 length is 13 residues. The ends lost 8 bases at V and 1 base at J; junction bases unmatched: 0. CDR1 and CDR2 from the germline V gene are SQVTM and ANQGSEA. The CDR3, as DNA: TGCAGCACTAGCGGGAGGAACACCGGGGAGCTGTTTTTT. Protein: CSTSGRNTGELFF.

This clonotype was seen ten or more times. The J gene is TRBJ2-1, the V gene TRBV7-2; D unresolved. Per the germline V gene, CDR1 is SGHTA and CDR2 is FQGNSA. The V gene lost 1 base and the J gene lost 11 bases, with 18 bases spanning the gap. The length of the CDR3 is 15 residues. CDR3 DNA sequence: TGTGCCAGCAGCTTAGGAGCGCTTAATTTTCCGAAGCAGTTCTTC. Protein: CASSLGALNFPKQFF.